The 7 T cell receptor beta chains below all came from one sample that was sequenced in a study of T cells after yellow fever vaccination. A single record per CDR3 protein comes from TCRdb applying MiXCR to the 5' RACE reads. The table includes hundreds of thousands of distinct CDR3 sequences, about a fifth detected once. Sequenced here: PBMCs, sampled 15 days after the yellow fever booster vaccination. The receptors were gathered from a man aged 25 to 40 who received the YFV17D yellow fever vaccine.

The chain combines TRBV6-6 with TRBJ1-6, with TRBD1 as a possible D gene (6 bases). Trimming took off 7 bases at V and 9 bases at J, with 13 bases between the two ends. This CDR3 is 13 amino acids long. Germline-derived CDR1 and CDR2 are MNHNY and SVGAGI (reference sequence). The CDR3 DNA is TGTGCCAGCAAGGGGGACCCCTTTTCACCCCTCCACTTT. Translated, it gives CASKGDPFSPLHF.

The chain uses TRBV20-1 and TRBJ2-1; D not certain. CDR3 size: 14 residues. Germline-derived CDR1 and CDR2 are DFQATT and SNEGSKA (reference sequence). Trimming took off 1 base at V and 5 bases at J, with 12 bases between the two ends. The CDR3 sequence: CSARVDLVHNEQFF. Written as DNA, the CDR3 is TGCAGTGCTAGAGTCGATTTGGTGCACAATGAGCAGTTCTTC.

This clonotype was seen repeatedly, ten times or more. The chain is built from TRBV4-2 and TRBJ2-3, with D maybe TRBD2 (5 bases). CDR1 is LGHNA and CDR2 is YNFKEQ in the germline V gene. CDR3 length equals 16 residues. Trimming removed 2 bases from V and 1 base from J, with 13 bases in between. CDR3 loop: CASSQPERAGTDTQYF. The CDR3 DNA reads TGTGCCAGCAGCCAACCGGAGAGAGCGGGCACAGATACGCAGTATTTT.

The gene calls are TRBV20-1 and TRBJ1-2; 9 positions agree with TRBD1. The V gene end was trimmed by 4 bases and the J gene end by 6 bases; junction bases not matched to a gene: 9. CDR1 and CDR2 (germline): DFQATT, SNEGSKA (reference sequence). This CDR3 is 14 amino acids long. CDR3 in amino acids: CSAKPLQGADGYTF. In DNA form, the CDR3 reads TGCAGTGCTAAACCCCTACAGGGGGCTGATGGCTACACCTTC.

The J gene is TRBJ2-7, the V gene TRBV4-1; D is unresolved. CDR3 length: 13 residues. Trimming removed 4 bases at V and 5 bases at J, with 12 bases between. Germline V CDR1 and CDR2: MGHRA, YSYEKL. CDR3: CASSPAPGNEQYF. DNA of the CDR3: TGCGCCAGCAGCCCAGCCCCTGGGAACGAGCAGTACTTC.

This clonotype has just a few counts. V and J are TRBV7-9 and TRBJ2-1; 8 positions match TRBD1. After removal of 1 base from V and 7 bases from J, the junction contained 6 bases not matched to a gene. From germline, CDR1 is SEHNR and CDR2 FQNEAQ (reference sequence). There are 15 residues in the CDR3. The CDR3 sequence: CASSLVPDRVNEQFF. Here the CDR3 DNA reads TGTGCCAGCAGCTTAGTCCCGGACAGGGTAAATGAGCAGTTCTTC. Full variable domain (remainder filled in from reference TRBV7-9 and TRBJ2-1): DTGVSQNPRHKITKRGQNVTFRCDPISEHNRLYWYRQTLGQGPEFLTYFQNEAQLEKSRLLSDRFSAERPKGSFSTLEIQRTEQGDSAMYLCASSLVPDRVNEQFFGPGTRLTVL.

In its sample, this clonotype was seen a few times. This chain connects TRBV20-1 to TRBJ1-6; D possibly corresponds to TRBD1 (5 bases). Germline assignment: CDR1 DFQATT and CDR2 SNEGSKA (reference sequence). With 6 bases removed from V and 6 bases from J, the gap between germline ends came to 9 bases. The CDR3 runs 12 residues. The CDR3 sequence: CSARDLNSPLHF. The DNA for the CDR3 is TGCAGTGCCCGGGACCTTAATTCACCCCTCCACTTT.